The 17 T cell receptor beta chains reported below all come from one sample, sequenced in a study of T cells after yellow fever vaccination. MiXCR, run by TCRdb on the 5' RACE reads, gives a single entry per CDR3 protein. The sample has some 340,000 distinct CDR3 sequences, about 10% seen once. The sample was CD4+ T cells sorted from PBMCs, taken 45 days after the yellow fever booster vaccination. The receptors derive from a man between 18 and 29 years old who received the YFV17D yellow fever vaccine.

This clonotype was seen a handful of times. The chain uses TRBV4-3 and TRBJ2-3; D might be TRBD2 (6 bases). This CDR3 contains 16 residues. Germline V gives CDR1 LGHNA, CDR2 YSLEER. V dropped 1 base and J dropped 4 bases, with 15 bases sitting between them. In DNA, the CDR3 is TGCGCCAGCAGCCAAGTCCCCTCGGGGGTGGCAGATACGCAGTATTTT. This codes for CASSQVPSGVADTQYF.

The V and J genes are TRBV6-1 and TRBJ1-6; D remains unclear. CDR1 is MNHNS and CDR2 is SASEGT in the germline V gene. The ends were cut back, 7 bases at V and 1 base at J, with 11 bases in the middle. The CDR3 covers 15 residues. The CDR3: CASIEEVSYNSPLHF. CDR3 coding DNA: TGTGCCAGCATTGAGGAGGTTTCCTATAATTCACCCCTCCACTTT.

The rearrangement uses TRBV5-8 and TRBJ1-1, with D maybe TRBD1 (6 bases). There are 16 residues in the CDR3. The germline V gene encodes CDR1 SGHTS and CDR2 YDEGEE. Trimming took 5 bases from V and 2 from J, leaving 19 bases between them. CDR3 sequence (DNA): TGTGCCAGCAGAGTAGTCCTGAGACAGGTCAACACTGAAGCTTTCTTT. It translates to CASRVVLRQVNTEAFF.

In its sample, this clonotype was seen a few times. The genes are TRBV2 and TRBJ2-1, with D maybe TRBD1 (5 bases). This CDR3 is built from 13 residues. Trimming left V 7 bases short and J 5 bases short, with 12 bases between. Germline CDR1 and CDR2: SNHLY and FYNNEI. This CDR3 reads CASKGRVDNEQFF. DNA of the CDR3: TGTGCCAGCAAGGGCAGGGTGGACAATGAGCAGTTCTTC.

For the CDR3, the DNA is TGTGCCAGCAGCGTGACAGGTCACACAGATACGCAGTATTTT. Its translation: CASSVTGHTDTQYF. This sequence joins TRBV7-9 and TRBJ2-3, with TRBD1 as a possible D gene (6 bases). V lost 5 bases to trimming and J lost 2 bases, with 11 bases between them. The CDR3 has 14 residues. CDR1 and CDR2 from the germline V gene are SEHNR and FQNEAQ (reference sequence).

The chain employs TRBV2 and TRBJ2-5; weak D call: TRBD2 (7 bases). The CDR3 totals 13 residues. The germline V gene encodes CDR1 SNHLY and CDR2 FYNNEI. V was shortened by 7 bases and J by 2 bases, with 11 bases between the two germline ends. CDR3 bases: TGTGCCAGCATACGGGGGGCTCAAGAGACCCAGTACTTC. Translated, it gives CASIRGAQETQYF. Supplemented by reference TRBV2 and TRBJ2-5, the full variable domain reads EPEVTQTPSHQVTQMGQEVILRCVPISNHLYFYWYRQILGQKVEFLVSFYNNEISEKSEIFDDQFSVERPDGSNFTLKIRSTKLEDSAMYFCASIRGAQETQYFGPGTRLLVL.

The chain couples TRBV28 to TRBJ2-7; D may match TRBD1 or TRBD2 (6 bases each). V dropped 6 bases and J dropped 4 bases, with 22 bases sitting between them. Per the germline V gene, CDR1 is MDHEN and CDR2 is SYDVKM. There are 16 residues in the CDR3. The CDR3 sequence: CASSSAAGGLLYEQYV. DNA of the CDR3: TGTGCCAGCAGCTCCGCCGCCGGGGGCCTACTTTACGAGCAGTACGTC.

This clonotype has only a few counts. The rearrangement links TRBV7-9 to TRBJ1-6; D unclear. This CDR3 spans 14 amino acids. Deletions cut 4 bases from V and 7 bases from J, with 11 bases between. Germline CDR1 and CDR2: SEHNR and FQNEAQ (reference sequence). The CDR3: CASSSAILNSPLHF. CDR3 DNA: TGTGCCAGCAGCTCCGCAATCTTGAATTCACCCCTCCACTTT.

The rearrangement links TRBV2 to TRBJ2-2, with TRBD2 matching over 8 bases. Germline values: CDR1 SNHLY, CDR2 FYNNEI. V shed 8 bases and J 3 bases; nucleotides not matched to a gene: 8. The CDR3 contains 15 residues. CDR3 residues: CASGPTGGDTGELFF. Here the CDR3 DNA reads TGTGCCAGCGGCCCAACGGGGGGGGACACCGGGGAGCTGTTTTTT. Supplemented by reference TRBV2 and TRBJ2-2, the full variable domain reads EPEVTQTPSHQVTQMGQEVILRCVPISNHLYFYWYRQILGQKVEFLVSFYNNEISEKSEIFDDQFSVERPDGSNFTLKIRSTKLEDSAMYFCASGPTGGDTGELFFGEGSRLTVL.

This clonotype was found many times. The chain has TRBV5-1 and TRBJ1-1, with 11 bases matching TRBD1. This CDR3 is 14 amino acids long. Germline lookup yields CDR1 SGHRS and CDR2 YFSETQ. The ends lost 4 bases at V and 2 bases at J; junction bases unmatched: 1. CDR3 sequence: CASSRTGGNTEAFF. CDR3 bases: TGCGCCAGCAGCAGGACAGGGGGCAACACTGAAGCTTTCTTT. The full variable domain, with the rest looked up from reference TRBV5-1 and TRBJ1-1, is KAGVTQTPRYLIKTRGQQVTLSCSPISGHRSVSWYQQTPGQGLQFLFEYFSETQRNKGNFPGRFSGRQFSNSRSEMNVSTLELGDSALYLCASSRTGGNTEAFFGQGTRLTVV.

The chain carries TRBV3-1 and TRBJ2-5, with 12 bases identical to TRBD2. Germline CDR1 reads LGHDT; CDR2 reads YNNKEL (reference sequence). Unmatched junction bases numbered 14, after V lost 4 bases and J lost 5 bases. This CDR3 region has 18 residues. Here the CDR3 DNA reads TGTGCCAGCAGCCGAGGGCCTAGCGGGGGGGCCTCCGGGGAGACCCAGTACTTC. Protein: CASSRGPSGGASGETQYF.

V usage is TRBV27 and J usage is TRBJ2-1; TRBD2 matches 14 bases. The CDR3 is made up of 16 amino acids. Trimming removed 4 bases from V and 4 bases from J; junction bases left unmatched: 3. CDR1 is MNHEY and CDR2 is SMNVEV in the germline V gene (reference sequence). DNA of the CDR3: TGTGCCAGCAGTTACCGGACTAGCGGGGGGTACAATGAGCAGTTCTTC. Translating gives CASSYRTSGGYNEQFF.

The sample holds many counts of this clonotype. V gene TRBV7-3 combines with J gene TRBJ2-1; weak D call: TRBD2 (6 bases). The CDR3 runs 15 residues. CDR1 SGHTA and CDR2 FQGTGA come from the germline V gene. V dropped 3 bases and J dropped 2 bases, with 11 bases sitting between them. This CDR3 reads CASSFVPGAYNEQFF. The CDR3 DNA reads TGTGCCAGCAGCTTCGTACCGGGGGCCTACAATGAGCAGTTCTTC.

CDR3 DNA sequence: TGTGCCAGCAGTGTCCTCGTGGCGGGGGGGCTTGGGTCCTACAATGAGCAGTTCTTC. Translation: CASSVLVAGGLGSYNEQFF. The chain combines TRBV28 with TRBJ2-1; TRBD2 agrees at 9 bases. The CDR3 extends over 19 amino acids. The germline V gene encodes CDR1 MDHEN and CDR2 SYDVKM. The trim removed 5 bases at V and 1 base at J, leaving 15 bases unmatched.

The rearrangement links TRBV29-1 to TRBJ1-5; 8 nucleotides line up with TRBD1. J was trimmed by 4 bases and V by 6 bases; bases with no gene match: 5. The CDR3 has 13 residues. Germline lookup yields CDR1 SQVTM and CDR2 ANQGSEA. This CDR3 reads CSVADRGNQPQHF. CDR3 DNA sequence: TGCAGCGTCGCTGACAGGGGTAATCAGCCCCAGCATTTT.

Written as DNA, the CDR3 is TGCAGTGCCTCCCCGGCCAGCGGGGCCCAAGAGACCCAGTACTTC. This sequence encodes CSASPASGAQETQYF. V usage is TRBV20-1 and J usage is TRBJ2-5, with 7 nucleotides matching TRBD2. The CDR3 runs 15 residues. Trimming took 6 bases from V and 1 from J; bases not matched to a gene: 11. The germline gives CDR1 DFQATT, CDR2 SNEGSKA (reference sequence).

This clonotype showed up just a few times. V is TRBV6-2 or TRBV6-3 and J is TRBJ2-7; TRBD1 might be the D (6 bases). The CDR3 covers 14 residues. V was trimmed by 1 base and J by 6 bases, leaving 13 bases between them. Germline V gene data show CDR1 as MNHEY and CDR2 as SVGEGT. CDR3 residues: CASSYFGRGSEQYF. As DNA, the CDR3 is TGTGCCAGCAGTTACTTCGGCAGGGGATCCGAGCAGTACTTC.